Shown below are 23 T cell receptor beta chains from a single sample sequenced in a study of T cells in localized non-small cell lung cancer (dated by TCRdb to between 2020 and 2021). The library relied on the immunoSEQ multiplex PCR assay. TCRdb took this table from immuneACCESS and kept in-frame rearrangements with V and J called. Such tables lack part of the clones; where checked against another copy, unresolved V genes explain under half of the gap, and the rest is unexplained. In this sample the table shows around 50,000 clones, about nine tenths of which occur a single time. About 5.6% of the sample is held by the ten biggest clonotypes. This specimen consisted of peripheral blood, obtained before any cancer treatment. The receptors originated from a woman aged 40-70 years with stage I lung adenocarcinoma.

V and J are TRBV6-5 and TRBJ1-4; D ambiguous. There are 11 residues in the CDR3. In germline, CDR1 is MNHEY, CDR2 SVGAGI. V shed 5 bases and J shed 13 bases, with 11 bases lying between them. This chain's CDR3 is CASSDVGGLFF. In DNA, the CDR3 is TGTGCCAGCAGTGATGTCGGAGGACTGTTTTTT.

This clone was counted a single time. The gene calls are TRBV7-9 and TRBJ1-4; D not certain. This CDR3 is 15 amino acids long. The germline V and J ends were trimmed by 5 bases and 8 bases, with 18 bases remaining between them. The germline V gene encodes CDR1 SEHNR and CDR2 FQNEAQ (reference sequence). The CDR3 reads CASSRPIGMGEKLFF. The CDR3 bases are TGTGCCAGCAGCCGCCCCATTGGCATGGGAGAAAAACTGTTTTTT.

This chain uses TRBV2 with TRBJ2-5, with TRBD1 as a possible D gene (6 bases). The CDR3 sequence is 13 residues long. V gave up 3 bases and J gave up 5 bases, with 10 bases separating them. CDR1 is SNHLY, CDR2 FYNNEI, per germline. CDR3 nucleotides: TGTGCCAGCAGTGACAGGGGCGTGGAGACCCAGTACTTC. Translated, it gives CASSDRGVETQYF.

The chain employs TRBV7-8 and TRBJ2-3; D is undetermined. CDR1 and CDR2 (germline): SGHVS, FQNEAQ. This CDR3 region has 14 residues. The germline V and J ends were trimmed by 1 base and 5 bases, with 10 bases remaining between them. The CDR3 region is CASSLERRVDTQYF. The CDR3 DNA reads as TGTGCCAGCAGCTTAGAAAGGAGAGTAGATACGCAGTATTTT.

The chain carries TRBV11-2 and TRBJ2-3; 8 nucleotides align to TRBD1. Germline V gives CDR1 SGHAT, CDR2 FQNNGV. This CDR3 has 16 amino acids. J gave up 3 bases and V 4 bases, and 9 bases lay outside the gene matches. CDR3: CASSSGLRTGTDTQYF. As DNA, the CDR3 is TGTGCCAGCAGCTCAGGGCTCCGGACAGGGACAGATACGCAGTATTTT.

This chain links TRBV30 with TRBJ1-3; 7 positions agree with TRBD1. The germline V gene encodes CDR1 GTSNPN and CDR2 SVGIG (reference sequence). This CDR3 comprises 11 residues. Unmatched junction bases numbered 2, after V lost 3 bases and J lost 9 bases. DNA of the CDR3: TGTGCCTGGAGGACAGGGCTCACCATATATTTT. Translating it yields CAWRTGLTIYF. The entire variable domain, with the rest obtained from reference TRBV30 and TRBJ1-3, is as follows: SQTIHQWPATLVQPVGSPLSLECTVEGTSNPNLYWYRQAAGRGLQLLFYSVGIGQISSEVPQNLSASRPQDRQFILSSKKLLLSDSGFYLCAWRTGLTIYFGEGSWLTVV.

This clone was recorded a few times. The chain has TRBV6-5 and TRBJ1-1, with a weak D call TRBD1 (6 bases). The germline V gene has CDR1 MNHEY and CDR2 SVGAGI. V lost 5 bases and J 5 bases, leaving 18 bases between the germline ends. CDR3 size: 15 residues. In nucleotides, the CDR3 is TGTGCCAGCAGTAACACCAGGGGATTTAGGACTGAAGCTTTCTTT. The encoded protein is CASSNTRGFRTEAFF.

The CDR3 loop reads CASSWGLAGGNEQFF. In nucleotides, the CDR3 is TGTGCCAGCAGCTGGGGACTAGCGGGGGGAAATGAGCAGTTCTTC. V usage is TRBV5-6 and J usage is TRBJ2-1; 15 nucleotides line up with TRBD2. Germline CDR1 reads SGHDT; CDR2 reads YYEEEE. V was pared by 3 bases and J by 7 bases, with 2 bases of the junction left unmatched. This CDR3 has 15 residues. The entire variable domain, with the rest obtained from reference TRBV5-6 and TRBJ2-1, is as follows: DAGVTQSPTHLIKTRGQQVTLRCSPKSGHDTVSWYQQALGQGPQFIFQYYEEEERQRGNFPDRFSGHQFPNYSSELNVNALLLGDSALYLCASSWGLAGGNEQFFGPGTRLTVL.

V and J are TRBV6-1 and TRBJ2-2; D is unresolved. V was shortened by 6 bases and J by 3 bases, with 14 bases between the two germline ends. Germline V gene sequence: CDR1 MNHNS, CDR2 SASEGT. The length of the CDR3 is 15 residues. The CDR3 protein is CASSRTVPDTGELFF. As DNA, the CDR3 is TGTGCCAGCAGCAGAACAGTCCCAGACACCGGGGAGCTGTTTTTT.

The chain uses TRBV20-1 and TRBJ2-1, with unresolved D. The germline V and J ends were trimmed by 2 bases and 4 bases, with 3 bases remaining between them. CDR1 DFQATT and CDR2 SNEGSKA come from the germline V gene (reference sequence). The CDR3 covers 11 residues. The CDR3 reads CSARIYNEQFF. CDR3 in DNA: TGCAGTGCTAGAATTTACAATGAGCAGTTCTTC.

DNA for the CDR3: TGTGCCAGCAGCCAAGATCGCACAGATGAAGCTTTCTTT. It yields the protein CASSQDRTDEAFF. The chain links TRBV4-2 to TRBJ1-1; no clear D. The CDR3 length is 13 residues. Trimming shortened V by 0 bases and J by 7 bases, and 9 bases separated the two germline ends. The germline gives CDR1 LGHNA, CDR2 YNFKEQ.

The chain joins TRBV6-5 to TRBJ1-2, with D hard to call. This CDR3 is 15 amino acids long. Trimming took 4 bases from V and 0 from J, leaving 12 bases between them. The germline gives CDR1 MNHEY, CDR2 SVGAGI. The DNA for the CDR3 is TGTGCCAGCAGTTTGGGGTTTCTTGCTAACTATGGCTACACCTTC. Translation gives CASSLGFLANYGYTF.

This clone occurred once. The chain combines TRBV28 with TRBJ2-2; D might be TRBD1 (6 bases). CDR1 and CDR2 from the germline V gene are MDHEN and SYDVKM. There are 17 residues in the CDR3. Trimming took off 4 bases at V and 0 bases at J, with 15 bases between the two ends. The CDR3 here is CASSYSGTNANTGELFF. CDR3 nucleotide sequence: TGTGCCAGCAGTTACTCCGGGACAAACGCGAACACCGGGGAGCTGTTTTTT.

The chain carries TRBV5-1 and TRBJ2-5, with 7 bases aligning to TRBD2. This CDR3 region has 13 residues. The V gene's germline CDR1 is SGHRS and CDR2 YFSETQ. The V and J ends lost 0 bases and 7 bases, in that order; junction bases with no gene match: 3. This chain's CDR3 is CASSLDWGGTQYF. DNA for the CDR3: TGCGCCAGCAGCTTGGACTGGGGGGGGACCCAGTACTTC.

The sample holds a few counts of this clone. The chain recombines TRBV2 with TRBJ1-1; 7 bases line up with TRBD1. This CDR3 spans 13 amino acids. V trimming: 0 bases; J trimming: 12 bases; junction bases outside the gene matches: 7. CDR1 is SNHLY and CDR2 is FYNNEI in the germline V gene. CDR3 protein: CASSEARQGSSFF. CDR3 nucleotides: TGTGCCAGCAGTGAAGCGAGACAGGGTAGTTCTTTCTTT.

The V call is TRBV6-6, the J call TRBJ1-3; no firm D call. CDR3 length: 15 residues. Deletions cut 4 bases from V and 4 bases from J, with 14 bases between. Germline lookup yields CDR1 MNHNY and CDR2 SVGAGI (reference sequence). CDR3 sequence (DNA): TGTGCCAGCAGTTCCGGGATAGCGCCCGGAAACACCATATATTTT. Its translation is CASSSGIAPGNTIYF.

The rearrangement links TRBV7-9 to TRBJ2-7; D is perhaps TRBD1 (5 bases). Germline loops: CDR1 SEHNR, CDR2 FQNEAQ (reference sequence). The CDR3 contains 13 residues. V lost 5 bases and J 0 bases, leaving 8 bases between the germline ends. Here the CDR3 DNA reads TGTGCCAGCAGCGCCGACAGCTCCTACGAGCAGTACTTC. Translation: CASSADSSYEQYF. The entire variable domain, with the rest obtained from reference TRBV7-9 and TRBJ2-7, is as follows: DTGVSQNPRHKITKRGQNVTFRCDPISEHNRLYWYRQTLGQGPEFLTYFQNEAQLEKSRLLSDRFSAERPKGSFSTLEIQRTEQGDSAMYLCASSADSSYEQYFGPGTRLTVT.

This clone was recorded once. The rearrangement uses TRBV5-6 and TRBJ2-7; D remains ambiguous. The V and J ends lost 0 bases and 2 bases respectively, with 12 bases between them. Looked up from germline, CDR1 is SGHDT and CDR2 is YYEEEE. The CDR3 contains 15 residues. The CDR3 DNA reads as TGTGCCAGCAGCTTGGACCCTTCTGTCGCCTACGAGCAGTACTTC. Residues: CASSLDPSVAYEQYF.

The J gene is TRBJ1-5, the V gene TRBV2, with 7 nucleotides matching TRBD1. CDR1 and CDR2 (germline): SNHLY, FYNNEI. The CDR3 contains 15 residues. With V trimmed by 6 bases and J by 1 base, 6 bases remained unmatched. CDR3 loop: CASRRGRGSNQPQHF. The CDR3 region has the DNA TGTGCCAGCAGGAGGGGCAGGGGGAGCAATCAGCCCCAGCATTTT.

V usage is TRBV6-5 and J usage is TRBJ1-3, with D perhaps TRBD1 (5 bases). This CDR3 has 15 residues. CDR1 is MNHEY, CDR2 SVGAGI, per germline. Between the trimmed V and J ends, which lost 7 bases and 0 bases, there was a span of 13 bases. The CDR3 DNA is TGTGCCAGCACGACGGGACCTAGCTCTGGAAACACCATATATTTT. Translation: CASTTGPSSGNTIYF.

A single count supports this clone. The chain joins TRBV5-6 to TRBJ1-2; TRBD1 might be the D (5 bases). V was trimmed by 6 bases and J by 8 bases, leaving 17 bases between them. Germline V lookup: CDR1 SGHDT, CDR2 YYEEEE. The CDR3 consists of 13 residues. The CDR3 region is CASTRDGLGGYTF. The CDR3 region has the DNA TGTGCCAGCACCCGGGACGGGTTGGGAGGCTACACCTTC.

V usage is TRBV7-2 and J usage is TRBJ2-3, with TRBD2 matching 12 bases. The CDR3 has 15 residues. Germline CDR1 reads SGHTA; CDR2 reads FQGNSA. J gave up 4 bases and V 6 bases, and 5 bases lay outside the gene matches. CDR3: CASRRTSGAADTQYF. CDR3 DNA sequence: TGTGCCAGCAGACGGACTAGCGGGGCTGCAGATACGCAGTATTTT.

The CDR3 loop is CASKAGGRPEQFF. CDR3 nucleotides: TGTGCCAGCAAAGCGGGGGGCCGCCCCGAGCAGTTCTTC. This chain joins TRBV2 and TRBJ2-1; 9 bases align to TRBD2. The CDR3 is made up of 13 amino acids. The V and J ends lost 7 bases and 10 bases, in that order; junction bases with no gene match: 8. Germline CDR1 and CDR2: SNHLY and FYNNEI.